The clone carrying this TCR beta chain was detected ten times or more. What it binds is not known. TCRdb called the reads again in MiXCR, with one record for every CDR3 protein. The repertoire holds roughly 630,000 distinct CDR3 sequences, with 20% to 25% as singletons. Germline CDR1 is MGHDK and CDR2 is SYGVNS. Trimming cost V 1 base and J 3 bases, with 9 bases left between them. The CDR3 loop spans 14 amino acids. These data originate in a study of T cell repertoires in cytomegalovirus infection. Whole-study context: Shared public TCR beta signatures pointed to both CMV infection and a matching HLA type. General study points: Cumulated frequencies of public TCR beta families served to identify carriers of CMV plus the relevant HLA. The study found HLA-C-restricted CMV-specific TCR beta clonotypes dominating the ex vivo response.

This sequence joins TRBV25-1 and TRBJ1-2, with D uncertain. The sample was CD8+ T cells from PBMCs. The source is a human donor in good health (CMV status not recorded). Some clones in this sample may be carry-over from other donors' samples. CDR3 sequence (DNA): TGTGCCAGCAGTGAATGGGCCGGAGACTATGGCTACACCTTC. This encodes CASSEWAGDYGYTF.